The sequence of this T cell receptor (beta chain) was determined in a study of blood T cell repertoires in COVID-19. At the level of the study: COVID-19 samples, acute and convalescent, were from the United States, Italy and Spain. PBMCs, B-cell-depleted T cells, or T cells were the source of the cDNA or gDNA that made up the material.

Original processing methods: It was from reference gene primer amplification that nucleated cell counts were estimated. Profiling relied on immunoSEQ multiplex PCR, and the TCRdb table lists in-frame clones only, not all of them. V and J calls and clone size are given by that table; D and trimming were obtained from the DNA. In the table there are around 160,000 clones, around 82% of which are singletons. This CDR3 is 15 amino acids long. CDR1 is MNHEY and CDR2 is SVGAGI in the germline V gene. Trimming removed 7 bases at V and 0 bases at J, with 14 bases between. The rearrangement links TRBV6-5 to TRBJ2-3; TRBD2 might be the D (5 bases). Sequenced: peripheral blood. The receptor was derived from a human donor with acute or convalescent COVID-19. The donor label of this sample is uncertain. The chain's CDR3 is CASKTIWASTDTQYF. The CDR3 DNA sequence: TGTGCCAGCAAGACTATATGGGCTAGCACAGATACGCAGTATTTT.